Listed here are 18 T cell receptor beta chains from one sample, sequenced in a study of T-cell memory formation after mild COVID-19. TCRdb re-derived calls from the 5' RACE reads in MiXCR, one entry per CDR3 protein. The sample yields 40,000 or so distinct CDR3 sequences, roughly 7% seen once. The sequenced material came from PBMCs or a T cell subset sorted from them (not recorded which). The receptors were sampled from an adult who had mild COVID-19 (a few samples of this study predate the infection). Cell type and time point are not known.

This clonotype was found many times. CDR3 amino acids: CASSYMGGGYEQFF. The CDR3 DNA reads TGTGCCAGCAGCTATATGGGGGGCGGGTATGAGCAGTTCTTC. J is TRBJ2-1 and V is TRBV3-1; possibly TRBD1 or TRBD2 for D (6 bases each). V lost 5 bases to trimming and J lost 8 bases, with 16 bases between them. Germline loops: CDR1 LGHDT, CDR2 YNNKEL (reference sequence). The CDR3 totals 14 residues.

There are many counts of this clonotype. This chain connects TRBV6-6 to TRBJ2-3; D remains ambiguous. This CDR3 region has 13 residues. Between the trimmed V and J ends, which lost 2 bases and 5 bases, there was a span of 8 bases. Germline values: CDR1 MNHNY, CDR2 SVGAGI (reference sequence). CDR3: CASSYLGIDTQYF. In DNA, the CDR3 is TGTGCCAGCAGTTACCTGGGAATAGATACGCAGTATTTT.

This clonotype was seen repeatedly, ten times or more. The chain carries TRBV27 and TRBJ1-5; the match to TRBD1 covers 9 bases. The CDR3 is 18 residues long. The ends lost 2 bases at V and 1 base at J; junction bases unmatched: 9. From germline, CDR1 is MNHEY and CDR2 SMNVEV (reference sequence). The CDR3 sequence: CASSLRGTGGASNQPQHF. The DNA for the CDR3 is TGTGCCAGCAGTTTAAGGGGTACAGGGGGCGCGAGCAATCAGCCCCAGCATTTT.

This clonotype was detected many times. The CDR3, as DNA: TGTGCCAGCAGTTCGGCAGGGGGCGCGGGAAAGACCCAGTACTTC. It yields the protein CASSSAGGAGKTQYF. The gene calls are TRBV6-5 and TRBJ2-5; 8 bases fit TRBD1. In germline, CDR1 is MNHEY, CDR2 SVGAGI. The CDR3 loop spans 15 amino acids. The J segment lost 6 bases and the V segment lost 4 bases, leaving 10 bases of the junction unmatched.

The chain couples TRBV3-1 to TRBJ2-5, with TRBD1 identical over 12 bases. This CDR3 is 18 amino acids long. Germline V lookup: CDR1 LGHDT, CDR2 YNNKEL (reference sequence). V lost 4 bases to trimming and J lost 4 bases; unmatched junction nucleotides: 13. The DNA for the CDR3 is TGTGCCAGCAGCCCTTATGGATCCGGGACAGGGGGCCGAGAGACCCAGTACTTC. This encodes CASSPYGSGTGGRETQYF.

This chain connects TRBV5-1 to TRBJ2-7, with 12 positions matching TRBD2. With 3 bases clipped from V and 7 bases from J, the junction kept 8 bases outside the gene matches. This CDR3 region has 15 residues. Germline CDR1 reads SGHRS; CDR2 reads YFSETQ. The DNA for the CDR3 is TGCGCCAGCAGCTACACTAGCGGGGGGCCCTGGGAGCAGTACTTC. It is translated as CASSYTSGGPWEQYF.

This clonotype is large. The V and J genes are TRBV5-1 and TRBJ2-1; 11 bases align to TRBD2. The germline V gene encodes CDR1 SGHRS and CDR2 YFSETQ. CDR3 length: 17 amino acids. Trimming took 0 bases from V and 4 from J; bases not matched to a gene: 6. The CDR3 here is CASSLAPLAGGYNEQFF. DNA of the CDR3: TGCGCCAGCAGCTTGGCCCCCCTAGCGGGGGGTTACAATGAGCAGTTCTTC.

V usage is TRBV30 and J usage is TRBJ1-2; D gene unclear. From germline, CDR1 is GTSNPN and CDR2 SVGIG (reference sequence). Deletions cut 0 bases from V and 2 bases from J, with 10 bases between. The CDR3 runs to 14 residues. The CDR3 nucleotides read TGTGCCTGGAGTGTAGGGTTGACGAACTATGGCTACACCTTC. This gives the protein CAWSVGLTNYGYTF.

The rearrangement links TRBV5-1 to TRBJ2-7; 8 nucleotides match TRBD1. CDR3 length: 16 residues. Trimming removed 1 base from V and 2 bases from J; junction bases left unmatched: 8. Looked up from germline, CDR1 is SGHRS and CDR2 is YFSETQ. Written as DNA, the CDR3 is TGCGCCAGCAGCTTGACCGGGACAGGTAATGCCTACGAGCAGTACTTC. Amino acids: CASSLTGTGNAYEQYF.

This clonotype was recorded a few times. V and J are TRBV3-1 and TRBJ1-1, with unresolved D. V lost 4 bases to trimming and J lost 8 bases, with 14 bases between them. The CDR3 has 13 amino acids. The V gene's germline CDR1 is LGHDT and CDR2 YNNKEL (reference sequence). Here the CDR3 reads CASSRQGFGEAFF. Written as DNA, the CDR3 is TGTGCCAGCAGCCGACAAGGTTTTGGAGAAGCTTTCTTT.

At least ten counts were recorded for this clonotype. This chain connects TRBV27 to TRBJ2-6; D unresolved. Between the trimmed V and J ends, which lost 4 bases and 0 bases, there was a span of 4 bases. The CDR3 length is 14 residues. Germline V lookup: CDR1 MNHEY, CDR2 SMNVEV (reference sequence). CDR3 region: CASSSLSGANVLTF. In DNA form, the CDR3 reads TGTGCCAGCAGTTCCCTCTCTGGGGCCAACGTCCTGACTTTC. Supplemented by reference TRBV27 and TRBJ2-6, the full variable domain reads EAQVTQNPRYLITVTGKKLTVTCSQNMNHEYMSWYRQDPGLGLRQIYYSMNVEVTDKGDVPEGYKVSRKEKRNFPLILESPSPNQTSLYFCASSSLSGANVLTFGAGSRLTVL.

This clonotype was observed many times. V is TRBV4-1 and J is TRBJ1-1; TRBD1 agrees at 9 bases. V shed 4 bases, J shed 2 bases, and the junction held 5 bases outside the gene matches. CDR3 length: 15 residues. CDR1 is MGHRA and CDR2 is YSYEKL in the germline V gene. The CDR3 DNA reads TGCGCCAGCAGCCCGGGACAGGGTACAAACACTGAAGCTTTCTTT. This codes for CASSPGQGTNTEAFF.

This clonotype was detected many times. This chain links TRBV7-6 with TRBJ2-7, with 7 bases aligning to TRBD1. J was trimmed by 0 bases and V by 5 bases; bases with no gene match: 4. This CDR3 has 14 amino acids. Germline V gene data show CDR1 as SGHVS and CDR2 as FNYEAQ. CDR3 protein: CASSEGTASYEQYF. DNA of the CDR3: TGTGCCAGCAGCGAAGGGACAGCCTCCTACGAGCAGTACTTC.

This clonotype was counted a few times. The chain employs TRBV29-1 and TRBJ2-3; possibly TRBD1 for D (7 bases). The CDR3 sequence is 17 residues long. CDR1 and CDR2 (germline): SQVTM, ANQGSEA. The V end lost 0 bases, the J end lost 1 base, and 17 bases lay between the germline ends. The CDR3 sequence is CSVEDRVGGGGTDTQYF. As DNA, the CDR3 is TGCAGCGTTGAAGATCGGGTAGGAGGGGGCGGCACAGATACGCAGTATTTT.

Points on this clonotype: A much larger clonotype is one base distant, so this may be a read error. The genes are TRBV6-5 and TRBJ2-7; no clear D gene. V lost 5 bases to trimming and J lost 6 bases, with 8 bases between them. The germline gives CDR1 MNHEY, CDR2 SVGAGI. This CDR3 region has 11 residues. The chain's CDR3 is CASSGRGEQYF. CDR3 in DNA: TGTGCCAGCAGTGGGCGAGGCGAGCAGTACTTC.

The table lists this clonotype with many counts. The chain couples TRBV20-1 to TRBJ2-3; D is undetermined. CDR3 size: 16 residues. Germline CDR1 is DFQATT and CDR2 is SNEGSKA (reference sequence). Deletions cut 1 base from V and 2 bases from J, with 16 bases between. CDR3 region: CSARAGSGGFTDTQYF. CDR3 bases: TGCAGTGCTAGAGCCGGGTCGGGCGGATTCACAGATACGCAGTATTTT.

This clonotype was counted ten times or more. The gene calls are TRBV6-2 or TRBV6-3 and TRBJ2-5, with a possible D match to TRBD2 (6 bases). This CDR3 region has 15 residues. CDR1 and CDR2 from the germline V gene are MNHEY and SVGEGT. V gave up 0 bases and J gave up 4 bases, with 12 bases separating them. This chain's CDR3 is CASSYSTTRRETQYF. The CDR3, as DNA: TGTGCCAGCAGTTACTCGACGACTAGAAGAGAGACCCAGTACTTC.

In this sample, this clonotype turned up many times. The chain recombines TRBV19 with TRBJ2-1; 8 nucleotides align to TRBD2. This CDR3 contains 15 residues. CDR1 is LNHDA and CDR2 is SQIVND in the germline V gene (reference sequence). Trimming at V came to 1 base and at J to 1 base, leaving 0 bases not matched to a gene. CDR3 in DNA: TGTGCCAGTAGTATAGCGGGAGGGTCCTACAATGAGCAGTTCTTC. Amino acids: CASSIAGGSYNEQFF.